A selection of T cell receptor beta chains follows, all from one sample in a study of tumor-infiltrating lymphocytes in localized non-small cell lung cancer. Profiled with immunoSEQ multiplex PCR; TCRdb holds only in-frame clones, not every one. The sample yields thousands of clones, roughly three fifths seen once. Material: uninvolved lung tissue not adjacent to the tumor. All receptors come from a human donor with non-small cell lung cancer. Each CDR3 is given with its conserved first and last residue.

CDR3 protein: CSVEKATGLVGYGYTF; J gene: TRBJ1-2; V gene: TRBV29-1
CDR3 protein: CASSPPPRDSSTRGAREQYF; J gene: TRBJ2-7; V gene: TRBV5-1
CDR3 protein: CASSYSGGGTTEAFF; J gene: TRBJ1-1; V gene: TRBV6-5
CDR3 protein: CASSRRTGRNSPLHF; J gene: TRBJ1-6; V gene: TRBV7-2
CDR3 protein: CASSVDGGAGELFF; J gene: TRBJ2-2; V gene: TRBV9
CDR3 protein: CASSISGTKIHEQYF; J gene: TRBJ2-7; V gene: TRBV19
CDR3 protein: CASSNGGDRGYTF; J gene: TRBJ1-2; V gene: TRBV11-2
CDR3 protein: CASSIDLITVLNTEAFF; J gene: TRBJ1-1; V gene: TRBV19
CDR3 protein: CASRRNTGTGNTEAFF; J gene: TRBJ1-1; V gene: TRBV19
CDR3 protein: CASSLGVTDTQYF; J gene: TRBJ2-3; V gene: TRBV7-8
CDR3 protein: CSKLMQETQYF; J gene: TRBJ2-5; V gene: TRBV20-1
CDR3 protein: CASSQGLAPLHF; J gene: TRBJ1-6; V gene: TRBV6-5
CDR3 protein: CAISWGGTGANVLTF; J gene: TRBJ2-6; V gene: TRBV2
CDR3 protein: CASSLMGTGSYNEQFF; J gene: TRBJ2-1; V gene: TRBV28
CDR3 protein: CASQEGANVLTF; J gene: TRBJ2-6; V gene: TRBV6-6
CDR3 protein: CASSSPGLAEETQYF; J gene: TRBJ2-5; V gene: TRBV11-2
CDR3 protein: CATADRAGEKLFF; J gene: TRBJ1-4; V gene: TRBV19
CDR3 protein: CSVRTDQETQYF; J gene: TRBJ2-5; V gene: TRBV29-1
CDR3 protein: CASSYFWGSGTEAFF; J gene: TRBJ1-1; V gene: TRBV6-5
CDR3 protein: CASSFLSGSPYYGYTF; J gene: TRBJ1-2; V gene: TRBV5-1
CDR3 protein: CASSEFGSEAFF; J gene: TRBJ1-1; V gene: TRBV10-2
CDR3 protein: CASSVRGRLYYGYTF; J gene: TRBJ1-2; V gene: TRBV2
CDR3 protein: CASSSGQGFEKLFF; J gene: TRBJ1-4; V gene: TRBV7-9
CDR3 protein: CASSGLPHYEQYF; J gene: TRBJ2-7; V gene: TRBV5-6
CDR3 protein: CASSLWGARVSDTQYF; J gene: TRBJ2-3; V gene: TRBV5-6